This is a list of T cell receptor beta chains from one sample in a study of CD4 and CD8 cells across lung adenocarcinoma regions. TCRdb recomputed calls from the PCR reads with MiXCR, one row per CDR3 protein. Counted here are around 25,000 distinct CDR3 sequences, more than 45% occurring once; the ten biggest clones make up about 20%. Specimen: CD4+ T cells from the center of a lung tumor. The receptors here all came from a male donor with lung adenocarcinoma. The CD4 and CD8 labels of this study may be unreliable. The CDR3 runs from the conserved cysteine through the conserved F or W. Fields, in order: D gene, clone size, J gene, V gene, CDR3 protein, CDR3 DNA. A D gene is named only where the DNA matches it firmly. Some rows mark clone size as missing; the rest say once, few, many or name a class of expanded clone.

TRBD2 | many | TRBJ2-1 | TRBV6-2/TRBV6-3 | CASSYLLASGQWGEQFF | TGTGCCAGCAGTTACTTACTAGCGAGCGGTCAATGGGGTGAGCAGTTCTTC
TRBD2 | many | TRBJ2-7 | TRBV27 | CASRAGMIYEQYF | TGTGCCAGCAGAGCGGGAATGATCTACGAGCAGTACTTC
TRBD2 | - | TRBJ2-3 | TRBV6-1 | CASSASRNLAGGPSDTQYF | TGTGCCAGCAGTGCCTCTCGAAACCTAGCGGGAGGGCCCTCAGATACGCAGTATTTT
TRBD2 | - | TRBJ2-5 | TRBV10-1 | CASSGAGLAGRDPETQYF | TGCGCCAGCAGTGGCGCGGGGCTAGCGGGCCGTGACCCAGAGACCCAGTATTTC
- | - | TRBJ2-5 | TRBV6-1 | CARGHGEGDTDTQYF | TGTGCCAGGGGGCACGGGGAAGGGGACACAGATACCCAGTATTTC
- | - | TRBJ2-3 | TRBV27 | CASLRRATNTQYF | TGTGCCAGCCTGCGGAGAGCCACAAATACGCAGTACTTT
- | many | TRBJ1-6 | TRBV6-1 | CASSEDETGADSPLHF | TGTGCCAGCAGCGAAGATGAGACGGGGGCTGATTCACCCCTCCACTTT
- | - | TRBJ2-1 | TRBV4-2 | CASSQDSGGSYNEQFF | TGTGCCAGCAGCCAAGATTCCGGAGGGAGCTACAATGAGCAGTTCTTC
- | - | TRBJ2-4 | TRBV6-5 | CASSLMANIQYF | TGTGCCAGCAGTTTAATGGCAAACATTCAGTATTTC
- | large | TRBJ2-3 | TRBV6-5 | CASSHREGHTDTQYF | TGTGCCAGCAGTCACAGGGAAGGGCACACAGATACGCAGTATTTT
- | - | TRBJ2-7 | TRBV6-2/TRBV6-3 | CASSYAGEQYF | TGTGCCAGCAGTTACGCGGGGGAGCAGTACTTC
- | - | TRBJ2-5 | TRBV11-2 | CASSLDQETQYF | TGTGCCAGCAGCTTAGACCAAGAGACCCAGTACTTC
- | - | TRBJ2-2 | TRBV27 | CASNTFGTGITDTLYF | -
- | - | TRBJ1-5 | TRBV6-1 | CASTPKGGTGNQPQHF | TGTGCCAGCACCCCGAAAGGGGGAACGGGCAATCAGCCCCAGCATTTT
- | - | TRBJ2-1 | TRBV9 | CASSPSSPGSYNEQFF | TGTGCCAGCAGCCCCAGCAGCCCTGGCTCCTACAATGAGCAGTTCTTC
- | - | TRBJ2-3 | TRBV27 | CASGTGVRDTDTQYF | TGTGCCAGCGGGACGGGGGTTCGAGACACAGATACGCAGTATTTT
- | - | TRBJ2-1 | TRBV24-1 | CATSGGPGATREQFF | TGTGCCACCTCCGGCGGACCGGGGGCTACAAGGGAGCAGTTCTTC
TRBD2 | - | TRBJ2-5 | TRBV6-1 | CASLSGGNQKTQYF | TGTGCCAGCCTCAGCGGGGGTAACCAAAAGACCCAGTACTTC
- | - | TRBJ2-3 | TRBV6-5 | CASRLQSGITDALYF | TGTGCCAGCAGACTCCAGTCCGGAATTACAGATGCGCTGTATTTT
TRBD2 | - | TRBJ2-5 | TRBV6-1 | CASRLRGGGRNQETQYF | TGTGCCAGCAGACTTCGGGGGGGCGGGAGGAACCAAGAGACCCAGTACTTC
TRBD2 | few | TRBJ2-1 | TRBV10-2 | CASSLAGGSSYNEQFF | TGCGCCAGCAGCCTAGCGGGGGGGAGCTCCTACAATGAGCAGTTCTTC
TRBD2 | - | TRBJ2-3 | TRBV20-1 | CSARAPTGGGDTQYF | TGCAGTGCTAGAGCCCCCACGGGAGGGGGAGATACGCAGTATTTT
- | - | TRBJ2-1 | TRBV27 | CASRNNQLEQFF | TGTGCCAGCAGAAACAATCAGTTAGAGCAGTTCTTC
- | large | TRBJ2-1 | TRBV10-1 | CASSGPGRSDSSYNEQFF | TGCGCCAGCAGTGGGCCGGGACGGAGCGACTCCTCCTACAATGAGCAGTTCTTC
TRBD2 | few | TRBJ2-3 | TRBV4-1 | CASSQTSDGTDTQYF | TGCGCCAGCAGCCAAACTAGCGACGGCACAGATACGCAGTATTTT
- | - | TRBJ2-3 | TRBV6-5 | CASRLQSGITDAQFF | TGTGCCAGCAGACTCCAGTCCGGAATCACCGATGCGCAGTTTTTT
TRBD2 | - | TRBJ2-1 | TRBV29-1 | CSVSSGSISYEQFF | TGCAGCGTGTCGAGCGGGAGTATATCCTATGAGCAGTTCTTC
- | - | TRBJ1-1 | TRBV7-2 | CASSLAPPGRDTEAFF | TGTGCCAGCAGCTTAGCCCCTCCCGGTAGGGACACTGAAGCTTTCTTT
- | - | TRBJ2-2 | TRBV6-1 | CASGLQAGSTGTQFF | TGTGCCAGCGGCCTCCAGGCCGGAAGTACCGGGACGCAGTTTTTT
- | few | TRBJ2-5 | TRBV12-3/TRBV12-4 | CASSLVGESRETQYF | TGTGCCAGCAGTTTAGTGGGGGAGTCCAGAGAGACCCAGTACTTC
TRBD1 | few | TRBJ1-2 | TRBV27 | CASTMTGGSYGYTF | TGTGCCAGCACCATGACAGGGGGAAGCTATGGCTACACCTTC
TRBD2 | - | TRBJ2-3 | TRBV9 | CASSALAGGVGTDTQYF | TGTGCCAGCAGCGCCCTAGCGGGGGGGGTCGGCACAGATACGCAGTATTTT
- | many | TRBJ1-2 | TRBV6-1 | CASRNPGPIYTF | TGTGCCAGCAGGAACCCGGGACCGATCTACACCTTC
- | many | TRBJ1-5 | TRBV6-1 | CASNKLNQPQHF | TGTGCCAGCAATAAGCTTAATCAGCCCCAGCATTTT
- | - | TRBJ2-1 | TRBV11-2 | CASSFAGLYNEQFF | TGTGCCAGCAGCTTCGCCGGGCTCTACAATGAGCAGTTCTTC
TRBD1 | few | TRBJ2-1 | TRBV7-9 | CASSYWTGTGSYNEQFF | TGTGCCAGCAGCTACTGGACCGGGACAGGGTCCTACAATGAGCAGTTCTTC
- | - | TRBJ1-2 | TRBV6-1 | CASSKGHSPNYGYTF | TGTGCCAGCAGCAAGGGACACAGTCCTAACTATGGCTACACCTTC
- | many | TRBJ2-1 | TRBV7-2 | CASSLSGSSYNEQFF | TGTGCCAGCAGCTTGAGCGGAAGCTCCTACAATGAGCAGTTCTTC
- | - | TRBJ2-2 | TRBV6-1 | CASSLQAVSPGALFF | TGTGCCAGCAGCCTCCAGGCCGTAAGCCCCGGTGCGCTGTTTTTT
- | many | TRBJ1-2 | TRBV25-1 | CASSESGGYTF | TGTGCCAGCAGTGAGTCTGGAGGCTACACCTTC
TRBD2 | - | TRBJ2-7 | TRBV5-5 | CASSNRTSGTYEQYF | TGTGCCAGCAGCAACCGGACTAGCGGGACCTACGAGCAGTACTTC
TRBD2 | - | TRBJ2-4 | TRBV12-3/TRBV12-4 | CGSTQRGVKDTQYF | TGTGGCAGCACCCAGCGGGGAGTAAAAGATACTCAGTACTTC
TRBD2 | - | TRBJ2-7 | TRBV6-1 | CASRDGLAGGQYF | TGTGCCAGCAGAGACGGACTAGCGGGAGGGCAGTACTTC
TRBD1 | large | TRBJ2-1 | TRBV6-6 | CASSSTGNNEQFF | TGTGCCAGCAGTTCGACAGGGAACAATGAGCAGTTCTTC
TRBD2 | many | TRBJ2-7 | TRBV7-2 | CASSSRLAGAEQYF | TGTGCCAGCAGCTCAAGACTAGCGGGAGCCGAGCAGTACTTC
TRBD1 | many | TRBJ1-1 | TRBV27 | CASSKGQRNTEAFF | TGTGCCAGCAGTAAGGGACAGAGGAACACTGAAGCTTTCTTT
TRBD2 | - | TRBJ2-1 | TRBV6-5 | CASSYSSGRGAYNEQFF | TGTGCCAGCAGTTACTCTAGCGGGAGGGGAGCCTACAATGAGCAGTTCTTC
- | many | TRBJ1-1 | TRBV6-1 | CASSLGVTTEAFF | TGTGCCAGCAGCCTCGGGGTGACCACTGAAGCTTTCTTT
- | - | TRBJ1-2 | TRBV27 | CASSLGSGGYGYTF | TGTGCCAGCAGTTTAGGTTCAGGTGGCTATGGCTACACCTTC
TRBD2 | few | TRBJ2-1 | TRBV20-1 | CSASPGIAGGNEQFF | TGCAGTGCTAGTCCCGGTATAGCGGGAGGGAATGAGCAGTTCTTC
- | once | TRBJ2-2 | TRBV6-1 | CASSERGGDTGELYF | TGTGCCAGCAGTGAACGTGGGGGGGACACAGGTGAGCTGTATTTT
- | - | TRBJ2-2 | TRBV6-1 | CASTQGLNTGALYF | TGTGCCAGCACCCAGGGGTTGAACACCGGGGCGCTGTATTTT
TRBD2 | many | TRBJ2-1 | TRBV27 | CASRPTSVSYNEQFF | TGTGCCAGCAGACCCACTAGCGTTTCCTACAATGAGCAGTTCTTC
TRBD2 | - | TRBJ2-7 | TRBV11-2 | CASRVLAGPSYNEQYF | TGTGCCAGCAGGGTACTAGCGGGGCCCTCCTACAATGAGCAGTACTTC
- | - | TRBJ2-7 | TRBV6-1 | CASSSWGGGDEQYF | TGTGCCAGCAGCTCCTGGGGTGGAGGCGACGAGCAGTACTTC
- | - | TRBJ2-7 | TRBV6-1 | CASSEEGTEPYEQYF | TGTGCCAGCAGTGAAGAAGGGACGGAACCCTACGAGCAGTACTTC
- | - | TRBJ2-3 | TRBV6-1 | CASGLRAGSTDTQYF | TGTGCCAGCGGCCTCCGGGCAGGGAGCACAGATACGCAGTATTTT
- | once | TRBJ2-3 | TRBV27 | CASSFSRDGKDTQYF | TGTGCCAGCAGTTTCTCGCGGGATGGGAAAGACACGCAGTACTTT